Many counts were recorded for the clone carrying this T cell receptor (beta chain). Unique molecular identifiers were attached to individual cDNA molecules. TCRdb re-called the 5' RACE reads with MiXCR, one entry per CDR3 protein. This table has 70,000 to 85,000 distinct CDR3 sequences, 10% to 15% appearing once. This sample is drawn from a study of early T cells in non-severe SARS-CoV-2 infection. In the study overall: Unsorted whole-blood RNA was sequenced in bulk, leaving chains unpaired.

Germline V lookup: CDR1 DFQATT, CDR2 SNEGSKA (reference sequence). This CDR3 has 12 amino acids. Trimming removed 2 bases from V and 3 bases from J, with 7 bases in between. The sequencing input was whole blood. This receptor was obtained from an adult who was a healthcare worker with PCR-confirmed SARS-CoV-2 infection or an uninfected control (not recorded which). This chain uses TRBV20-1 with TRBJ1-2; D not certain. In DNA form, the CDR3 reads TGCAGTGCTAGAAACACGGACTATGGCTACACCTTC. As protein: CSARNTDYGYTF.